The 27 T cell receptor beta chains in this list originate from one sample, sequenced in a study of CD8 T cells in ankylosing spondylitis. Notes on the study in general: Among TCR beta sequences, a motif of under ten highly homologous variants appeared characteristic of ankylosing spondylitis blood.

These receptors are not linked to any known antigen. TCRdb reanalysed the 5' RACE reads using MiXCR and keeps one entry per CDR3 protein. The top ten hold around 20% of the sample, which has roughly 700,000 distinct CDR3 sequences, around a fifth seen once. Sequencing was performed on blood, either unsorted or a sorted T cell fraction (not recorded which). These receptors all stem from a male donor with ankylosing spondylitis.

In this sample, this clonotype turned up a few times. The chain employs TRBV20-1 and TRBJ2-7, with 7 bases fitting TRBD1. Germline V gene data show CDR1 as DFQATT and CDR2 as SNEGSKA (reference sequence). With 4 bases clipped from V and 5 bases from J, the junction kept 11 bases outside the gene matches. This CDR3 contains 14 residues. The CDR3 DNA is TGCAGTGCTAAGAAGGGGGCGCGAGTCGACGAGCAGTACTTC. Translating it yields CSAKKGARVDEQYF.

This clonotype has a handful of counts. An end of the junction does not agree with germline; a read error may underlie this. The chain uses TRBV29-1 and TRBJ2-4, with D tentatively TRBD1 or TRBD2 (6 bases each). CDR1 is SQVTM, CDR2 ANQGSEA, per germline. This CDR3 has 14 amino acids. CDR3 in amino acids: CSVEGGTLGDIQYF. The DNA of the CDR3 is TGCAGCGTAGAAGGGGGGACTCTCGGGGACATTCAGTACTTC.

The chain combines TRBV5-1 with TRBJ2-7; D perhaps matches TRBD1 (7 bases). The CDR3 length is 16 residues. Germline loops: CDR1 SGHRS, CDR2 YFSETQ. Trimming removed 0 bases from V and 3 bases from J, with 16 bases in between. The CDR3 DNA reads TGCGCCAGCAGCTTGGGGCAGGGGGAGGCCTACTACGAGCAGTACTTC. It is translated as CASSLGQGEAYYEQYF.

The chain joins TRBV7-9 to TRBJ2-3; a possible D gene is TRBD2 (5 bases). This CDR3 region has 15 residues. Trimming pared 1 base from V and 5 bases from J, leaving 13 bases between. The V gene's germline CDR1 is SEHNR and CDR2 FQNEAQ (reference sequence). The CDR3 reads CASSLVVVAGDTQYF. In DNA form, the CDR3 reads TGTGCCAGCAGCTTAGTAGTGGTGGCGGGAGATACGCAGTATTTT.

Points on this clonotype: A much larger clone lies a single base off, so this may be a read error. The chain joins TRBV6-5 to TRBJ1-2; 9 bases fit TRBD1. The V segment lost 4 bases and the J segment 12 bases; nucleotides outside the gene matches: 12. In germline, CDR1 is MNHEY, CDR2 SVGAGI. This CDR3 comprises 14 residues. CDR3 sequence (DNA): TGTGCCAGCAGTTCCATCGGGACAGGGTTGGGCCACACCTTC. This translates into CASSSIGTGLGHTF.

The gene calls are TRBV20-1 and TRBJ2-1; a possible D gene is TRBD2 (6 bases). Germline CDR1 is DFQATT and CDR2 is SNEGSKA (reference sequence). V was cut by 6 bases and J by 0 bases, with 15 bases left in between. The CDR3 has 15 residues. The DNA of the CDR3 is TGCAGTGCGTATGGTAGCGGAAGCTCCTACAATGAGCAGTTCTTC. It is translated as CSAYGSGSSYNEQFF.

The genes are TRBV18 and TRBJ2-7; 10 bases match TRBD2. Trimming at V came to 6 bases and at J to 5 bases, leaving 10 bases not matched to a gene. The V gene's germline CDR1 is KGHSH and CDR2 LQKENI. The CDR3 loop spans 15 amino acids. CDR3 region: CASSPDSGRLHEQYF. DNA for the CDR3: TGTGCCAGCTCGCCCGATAGCGGGAGGTTGCACGAGCAGTACTTC.

This clonotype turned up a few times. This chain uses TRBV6-1 with TRBJ1-3, with 10 bases aligning to TRBD1. The CDR3 is 16 residues long. The J segment lost 4 bases and the V segment lost 3 bases, leaving 6 bases of the junction unmatched. Germline CDR1 and CDR2: MNHNS and SASEGT. CDR3 DNA sequence: TGTGCCAGCAGTGAGACGACAGGGGGCCGCGGAAACACCATATATTTT. Its protein is CASSETTGGRGNTIYF.

The chain has TRBV11-2 and TRBJ2-5, with TRBD2 identical over 10 bases. The ends lost 5 bases at V and 4 bases at J; junction bases unmatched: 7. Germline CDR1 reads SGHAT; CDR2 reads FQNNGV. There are 15 residues in the CDR3. CDR3 sequence reads: CASSLGTSEGETQYF. For the CDR3, the DNA is TGTGCCAGCAGCCTCGGGACTAGCGAAGGAGAGACCCAGTACTTC.

This clonotype has a handful of counts. This chain uses TRBV4-1 with TRBJ2-2; the D is unclear. The ends were cut back, 1 base at V and 4 bases at J, with 10 bases in the middle. Germline V lookup: CDR1 MGHRA, CDR2 YSYEKL. The CDR3 loop spans 15 amino acids. CDR3 nucleotide sequence: TGCGCCAGCAGCCAAGTTTCCGGATCCACCGGGGAGCTGTTTTTT. Protein: CASSQVSGSTGELFF.

This clonotype appeared a few times. The J gene is TRBJ2-7, the V gene TRBV10-3; perhaps TRBD2 as D (6 bases). The CDR3 has 14 residues. The germline gives CDR1 ENHRY, CDR2 SYGVKD. The V gene lost 7 bases and the J gene lost 0 bases, with 13 bases spanning the gap. The CDR3 sequence: CAIMADGSSYEQYF. The CDR3 DNA sequence: TGTGCCATCATGGCGGACGGGAGCTCCTACGAGCAGTACTTC.

This clonotype was seen a few times. The genes are TRBV6-2 or TRBV6-3 and TRBJ2-2; 7 positions match TRBD2. The ends lost 6 bases at V and 6 bases at J; junction bases unmatched: 4. CDR1 is MNHEY and CDR2 is SVGEGT in the germline V gene. The CDR3 has 13 residues. The CDR3, as DNA: TGTGCCAGCAGCCGTAGCGGGTCCGGGGAGCTGTTTTTT. Its translation is CASSRSGSGELFF.

The CDR3 nucleotides read TGTGCCAGCAGCCCGGTGACAGGGGTTAATTCACCCCTCCACTTT. Protein: CASSPVTGVNSPLHF. The chain uses TRBV11-2 and TRBJ1-6, with 8 bases lining up with TRBD1. Germline V gene data show CDR1 as SGHAT and CDR2 as FQNNGV. The length of the CDR3 is 15 residues. V shed 5 bases, J shed 6 bases, and the junction held 6 bases outside the gene matches.

This clonotype has just a few counts. This chain links TRBV20-1 with TRBJ2-1; 11 bases match TRBD2. V trimming: 0 bases; J trimming: 9 bases; junction bases outside the gene matches: 7. The CDR3 spans 15 residues. Germline CDR1 and CDR2: DFQATT and SNEGSKA (reference sequence). As DNA, the CDR3 is TGCAGTGCTAGAGAGGTACTAGCGGGAGATGGTGAGCAGTTCTTC. This translates into CSAREVLAGDGEQFF.

CDR3 protein: CSVVQGAKLFF. The CDR3 DNA is TGCAGCGTGGTACAGGGGGCAAAACTGTTTTTT. The chain couples TRBV29-1 to TRBJ1-4; 9 nucleotides agree with TRBD1. Germline CDR1 reads SQVTM; CDR2 reads ANQGSEA. The CDR3 is 11 residues long. The J segment lost 10 bases and the V segment lost 6 bases, leaving 3 bases of the junction unmatched. Based on the CDR3 plus reference TRBV29-1 and TRBJ1-4, the full variable domain is SAVISQKPSRDICQRGTSLTIQCQVDSQVTMMFWYRQQPGQSLTLIATANQGSEATYESGFVIDKFPISRPNLTFSTLTVSNMSPEDSSIYLCSVVQGAKLFFGSGTQLSVL.

A few counts support this clonotype. This chain uses TRBV18 with TRBJ1-1; a possible D gene is TRBD1 (6 bases). Looked up from germline, CDR1 is KGHSH and CDR2 is LQKENI. Trimming shortened V by 3 bases and J by 1 base, and 12 bases separated the two germline ends. The CDR3 is 15 residues long. For the CDR3, the DNA is TGTGCCAGCTCACCCTTAGGACAGACGAACACTGAAGCTTTCTTT. Protein: CASSPLGQTNTEAFF.

The V call is TRBV7-9, the J call TRBJ2-1, with 14 bases lining up with TRBD2. The junction had 11 bases not matched to a gene; V was cut back by 5 bases and J by 8 bases. The length of the CDR3 is 17 residues. Per germline, CDR1 SEHNR and CDR2 FQNEAQ (reference sequence). CDR3 residues: CASSHPPGLAGVHEQFF. CDR3 sequence (DNA): TGTGCCAGCAGCCACCCCCCGGGACTAGCGGGAGTACATGAGCAGTTCTTC.

The gene calls are TRBV7-9 and TRBJ2-2; D gene ambiguous. Trimming removed 4 bases from V and 4 bases from J, with 10 bases in between. The CDR3 is 14 amino acids. Germline loops: CDR1 SEHNR, CDR2 FQNEAQ (reference sequence). The CDR3 sequence is CASSSTGVTGELFF. CDR3 coding DNA: TGTGCCAGCAGCTCCACTGGGGTCACCGGGGAGCTGTTTTTT.

The chain combines TRBV4-1 with TRBJ2-7; D could derive from TRBD1 or TRBD2 (6 bases each). The CDR3 covers 16 residues. Germline loops: CDR1 MGHRA, CDR2 YSYEKL. Trimming shortened V by 4 bases and J by 5 bases, and 21 bases separated the two germline ends. CDR3 coding DNA: TGCGCCAGCAGCCGACTAGTACAGGGCGGCGCGGACGAGCAGTACTTC. Translating gives CASSRLVQGGADEQYF.

This clonotype has at least ten counts. The chain uses TRBV30 and TRBJ1-2, with D uncertain. The CDR3 is 12 residues long. Germline V CDR1 and CDR2: GTSNPN, SVGIG (reference sequence). The V end was cut by 0 bases, the J end by 1 base, with 3 bases between. This CDR3 is CAWSVDNYGYTF. In DNA form, the CDR3 reads TGTGCCTGGAGTGTTGATAACTATGGCTACACCTTC.

The chain recombines TRBV4-1 with TRBJ2-7; 9 nucleotides align to TRBD2. Looked up from germline, CDR1 is MGHRA and CDR2 is YSYEKL. The CDR3 is 15 residues long. V shed 1 base and J 6 bases; nucleotides not matched to a gene: 7. The DNA of the CDR3 is TGCGCCAGCAGCCAAGCGCTAGCGGGAATAGGCGAGCAGTACTTC. Amino acid sequence: CASSQALAGIGEQYF.

This chain uses TRBV28 with TRBJ2-2, with 9 bases lining up with TRBD2. J gave up 1 base and V 7 bases, and 1 base lay outside the gene matches. Germline-derived CDR1 and CDR2 are MDHEN and SYDVKM. The CDR3 is 14 amino acids. The CDR3 bases are TGTGCCAGCAATAGCGGGGGGAACACCGGGGAGCTGTTTTTT. Amino acids: CASNSGGNTGELFF.

The genes are TRBV13 and TRBJ1-2; D ambiguous. Germline CDR1 reads PRHDT; CDR2 reads FYEKMQ (reference sequence). V lost 5 bases and J 1 base, leaving 11 bases between the germline ends. The length of the CDR3 is 14 residues. CDR3 DNA: TGTGCCAGCAGCGTTACAGAGGTTAACTATGGCTACACCTTC. This translates into CASSVTEVNYGYTF.

This clonotype was seen only a few times. The V gene is TRBV6-5, the J gene TRBJ2-2; 7 bases align to TRBD1. The CDR3 has 17 residues. V lost 4 bases and J lost 0; bases outside the gene matches: 8. CDR1 and CDR2 (germline): MNHEY, SVGAGI. CDR3 in DNA: TGTGCCAGCAGTTTAAGGGGCACAGGGGCGAACACCGGGGAGCTGTTTTTT. It codes for CASSLRGTGANTGELFF.

This chain links TRBV7-2 with TRBJ2-5; a possible D gene is TRBD2 (6 bases). The V gene's germline CDR1 is SGHTA and CDR2 FQGNSA. The CDR3 runs 13 residues. Trimming left V 4 bases short and J 3 bases short, with 9 bases between. This CDR3 is CASSYGGKETQYF. DNA of the CDR3: TGTGCCAGCAGCTACGGGGGTAAAGAGACCCAGTACTTC.

This clonotype occurred a few times. V usage is TRBV10-3 and J usage is TRBJ2-1, with 8 bases fitting TRBD2. CDR3 length: 16 amino acids. The germline gives CDR1 ENHRY, CDR2 SYGVKD. The V gene end was trimmed by 8 bases and the J gene end by 0 bases; junction bases not matched to a gene: 9. CDR3 in amino acids: CAISVTSGSSYNEQFF. Written as DNA, the CDR3 is TGTGCCATCTCGGTTACTAGCGGTAGCTCCTACAATGAGCAGTTCTTC.

This clonotype was seen at least ten times. The chain uses TRBV29-1 and TRBJ1-1; D call uncertain. Germline CDR1 and CDR2: SQVTM and ANQGSEA. Trimming pared 3 bases from V and 10 bases from J, leaving 18 bases between. The CDR3 consists of 13 residues. CDR3 in DNA: TGCAGCGTTGAGATACAAAAGCCCATGAGAGCTTTCTTT. Its protein is CSVEIQKPMRAFF.